Below are 32 T cell receptor beta chains sequenced from a single sample in a study of blood T cell repertoires in COVID-19. Clones were read by immunoSEQ multiplex PCR, and TCRdb kept only the in-frame ones, dropping some. The sample carries 200,000 to 250,000 clones, roughly 90% recorded once. The source material was PBMCs or T cells enriched from blood (not recorded which). Receptor source: a young woman who had recovered from COVID-19.

The CDR3 loop is CASSLEQGPYEQYF. Written as DNA, the CDR3 is TGCGCCAGCAGCTTAGAACAGGGGCCATACGAGCAGTACTTC. The V gene is TRBV5-1, the J gene TRBJ2-7; TRBD1 agrees at 7 bases. Germline assignment: CDR1 SGHRS and CDR2 YFSETQ. With V trimmed by 2 bases and J by 4 bases, 6 bases remained unmatched. The CDR3 consists of 14 residues.

This chain connects TRBV11-2 to TRBJ2-1, with D tentatively TRBD2 (6 bases). V was clipped by 6 bases and J by 0 bases, with 18 bases between them. The CDR3 length is 17 residues. Per the germline V gene, CDR1 is SGHAT and CDR2 is FQNNGV. As DNA, the CDR3 is TGTGCCAGCAGTAGGAGGGGCATGGCAAGCTCCTACAATGAGCAGTTCTTC. Protein product: CASSRRGMASSYNEQFF.

V usage is TRBV4-3 and J usage is TRBJ1-2, with a possible D match to TRBD1 (6 bases). Per the germline V gene, CDR1 is LGHNA and CDR2 is YSLEER. The ends were cut back, 0 bases at V and 4 bases at J, with 15 bases in the middle. The CDR3 runs to 16 residues. The CDR3 is CASSQDGQTRGYGYTF. The CDR3 bases are TGCGCCAGCAGCCAAGATGGACAGACCCGAGGCTATGGCTACACCTTC.

The rearrangement uses TRBV15 and TRBJ2-5, with a weak D call TRBD2 (6 bases). The germline CDR1 and CDR2 sequences are LNHNV and YYDKDF (reference sequence). The V end lost 5 bases, the J end lost 2 bases, and 15 bases lay between the germline ends. The CDR3 is 15 amino acids. The CDR3 DNA reads as TGTGCCACCAGCCCTACCGCGGGGAGACAAGAGACCCAGTACTTC. Translation gives CATSPTAGRQETQYF. Variable domain in full (rest from reference TRBV15 and TRBJ2-5): DAMVIQNPRYQVTQFGKPVTLSCSQTLNHNVMYWYQQKSSQAPKLLFHYYDKDFNNEADTPDNFQSRRPNTSFCFLDIRSPGLGDTAMYLCATSPTAGRQETQYFGPGTRLLVL.

This chain connects TRBV2 to TRBJ2-2; D might be TRBD2 (6 bases). V lost 2 bases and J 7 bases, leaving 17 bases between the germline ends. Germline assignment: CDR1 SNHLY and CDR2 FYNNEI. The CDR3 is made up of 16 amino acids. In nucleotides, the CDR3 is TGTGCCAGCAGTGAAAGGGGCTTGGGGGGAGTCGGGGAGCTGTTTTTT. Encoded protein: CASSERGLGGVGELFF. The full variable domain, in which reference TRBV2 and TRBJ2-2 provide the parts outside the CDR3, is EPEVTQTPSHQVTQMGQEVILRCVPISNHLYFYWYRQILGQKVEFLVSFYNNEISEKSEIFDDQFSVERPDGSNFTLKIRSTKLEDSAMYFCASSERGLGGVGELFFGEGSRLTVL.

The rearrangement uses TRBV4-3 and TRBJ1-6; 11 nucleotides agree with TRBD1. The germline gives CDR1 LGHNA, CDR2 YSLEER. CDR3 length equals 16 residues. Germline trimming cut 3 bases from V and 9 bases from J; bases unmatched to any gene: 7. CDR3 region: CASSHKDRGPGSPLHF. The CDR3 DNA reads TGCGCCAGCAGCCATAAGGACAGGGGGCCAGGTTCACCCCTCCACTTT.

The chain is built from TRBV7-3 and TRBJ2-2; perhaps TRBD2 as D (6 bases). The germline V gene encodes CDR1 SGHTA and CDR2 FQGTGA. The CDR3 contains 18 residues. V lost 2 bases to trimming and J lost 5 bases, with 21 bases between them. CDR3: CASSLGLPWGVRTGELFF. CDR3 coding DNA: TGTGCCAGCAGCTTAGGTCTCCCCTGGGGGGTGAGGACCGGGGAGCTGTTTTTT.

The V and J genes are TRBV5-1 and TRBJ1-6; D ambiguous. Trimming took off 0 bases at V and 8 bases at J, with 9 bases between the two ends. Per the germline V gene, CDR1 is SGHRS and CDR2 is YFSETQ. The CDR3 sequence is 14 residues long. The CDR3 reads CASSLELTDSPLHF. The CDR3 nucleotides are TGCGCCAGCAGCTTGGAGCTTACGGATTCACCCCTCCACTTT.

The chain has TRBV5-1 and TRBJ2-2; TRBD2 is a possible D gene (5 bases). The CDR3 is 15 amino acids. Germline V gene sequence: CDR1 SGHRS, CDR2 YFSETQ. Trimming removed 0 bases at V and 7 bases at J, with 13 bases between. CDR3 bases: TGCGCCAGCAGCTTGGGTCGGGGTTCGGTCGGGGAGCTGTTTTTT. Translating gives CASSLGRGSVGELFF.

This clone was counted a few times. This sequence joins TRBV19 and TRBJ1-1; maybe TRBD1 (6 bases). The germline gives CDR1 LNHDA, CDR2 SQIVND (reference sequence). The CDR3 is 15 residues long. V was cut by 4 bases and J by 6 bases, with 18 bases left in between. In nucleotides, the CDR3 is TGTGCCAGTAGTACGAACAGGGTAATGGACGCTGAAGCTTTCTTT. The encoded protein is CASSTNRVMDAEAFF.

This sequence joins TRBV5-1 and TRBJ2-1; weak D call: TRBD1 (6 bases). Trimming took 4 bases from V and 4 from J, leaving 15 bases between them. The CDR3 runs to 15 residues. Germline CDR1 reads SGHRS; CDR2 reads YFSETQ. CDR3 in DNA: TGCGCCAGCAGCCCGACCGGGACACGGTACAATGAGCAGTTCTTC. Its protein product is CASSPTGTRYNEQFF.

The chain recombines TRBV10-3 with TRBJ1-1, with TRBD1 identical over 8 bases. The germline V gene encodes CDR1 ENHRY and CDR2 SYGVKD. This CDR3 is built from 13 residues. V dropped 7 bases and J dropped 2; count of bases not matched to a gene: 3. CDR3 residues: CAINGQGNTEAFF. The CDR3 bases are TGTGCCATCAACGGACAGGGAAACACTGAAGCTTTCTTT.

The gene calls are TRBV7-2 and TRBJ2-1, with 7 nucleotides matching TRBD2. The CDR3 has 15 residues. Looked up from germline, CDR1 is SGHTA and CDR2 is FQGNSA. Unmatched junction bases numbered 7, after V lost 1 base and J lost 7 bases. The CDR3 sequence: CASSLDGGGGNEQFF. In nucleotides, the CDR3 is TGTGCCAGCAGCTTAGACGGCGGGGGAGGGAATGAGCAGTTCTTC.

This clone was observed a single time. The V gene is TRBV6-6, the J gene TRBJ2-1, with D possibly matching TRBD1 (6 bases). The length of the CDR3 is 16 residues. The V gene's germline CDR1 is MNHNY and CDR2 SVGAGI (reference sequence). V shed 6 bases and J shed 5 bases, with 20 bases lying between them. CDR3 sequence: CASSRIGDIPNNEQFF. For the CDR3, the DNA is TGTGCCAGCAGCCGAATAGGGGACATTCCAAACAATGAGCAGTTCTTC.

The chain links TRBV7-2 to TRBJ2-1; D possibly corresponds to TRBD2 (6 bases). The CDR3 covers 14 residues. CDR1 SGHTA and CDR2 FQGNSA come from the germline V gene. The germline V and J ends were trimmed by 5 bases and 9 bases, with 17 bases remaining between them. The CDR3 region has the DNA TGTGCCAGCAGCCCTATGGGTCGGGGACTTGAGCAGTTCTTC. Residues: CASSPMGRGLEQFF.

The V gene is TRBV4-3, the J gene TRBJ1-4; D gene uncertain. Trimming left V 0 bases short and J 0 bases short, with 8 bases between. This CDR3 is built from 16 residues. In germline, CDR1 is LGHNA, CDR2 YSLEER. The DNA for the CDR3 is TGCGCCAGCAGCCAAGATAGGAGGGCAACTAATGAAAAACTGTTTTTT. It translates to CASSQDRRATNEKLFF.

The V gene is TRBV10-2, the J gene TRBJ2-3, with 10 positions matching TRBD2. This CDR3 comprises 16 residues. V dropped 6 bases and J dropped 1; count of bases not matched to a gene: 7. Looked up from germline, CDR1 is WSHSY and CDR2 is SAAADI. CDR3 region: CASSPLAGAGTDTQYF. The CDR3 DNA reads as TGCGCCAGCAGCCCCCTAGCGGGGGCCGGCACAGATACGCAGTATTTT.

J is TRBJ2-5 and V is TRBV28; no firm D call. There are 12 residues in the CDR3. Trimming removed 5 bases from V and 2 bases from J, with 6 bases in between. Germline V gene data show CDR1 as MDHEN and CDR2 as SYDVKM. CDR3 in DNA: TGTGCCAGCAGTATACTTCAAGAGACCCAGTACTTC. Translated, it gives CASSILQETQYF.

The genes are TRBV15 and TRBJ1-1, with TRBD1 identical over 8 bases. Germline values: CDR1 LNHNV, CDR2 YYDKDF (reference sequence). The CDR3 has 15 residues. V shed 3 bases and J 1 base; nucleotides not matched to a gene: 4. Here the CDR3 reads CATSRAGTGNTEAFF. CDR3 bases: TGTGCCACCAGCAGGGCCGGGACAGGGAACACTGAAGCTTTCTTT.

This rearrangement joins TRBV10-3 to TRBJ2-1; the D gene is possibly TRBD2 (6 bases). The V end was cut by 4 bases, the J end by 4 bases, with 11 bases between. Germline CDR1 reads ENHRY; CDR2 reads SYGVKD. The length of the CDR3 is 14 residues. The CDR3 DNA sequence: TGTGCCATCAGTGGGGGGGACTCGTACAATGAGCAGTTCTTC. Encoded protein: CAISGGDSYNEQFF.

The rearrangement links TRBV15 to TRBJ1-1; possible D gene TRBD1, 6 bases. V was cut by 0 bases and J by 8 bases, with 10 bases left in between. The V gene's germline CDR1 is LNHNV and CDR2 YYDKDF (reference sequence). CDR3 length: 13 amino acids. This CDR3 is CATSRDGDREAFF. Here the CDR3 DNA reads TGTGCCACCAGCAGAGATGGTGACAGGGAAGCTTTCTTT.

The CDR3 DNA reads TGCAGCGCTCAGGTTGCTGGAAACACCATATATTTT. It is translated as CSAQVAGNTIYF. The rearrangement uses TRBV29-1 and TRBJ1-3; D unclear. The CDR3 covers 12 residues. Deletions cut 7 bases from V and 2 bases from J, with 9 bases between. CDR1 SQVTM and CDR2 ANQGSEA come from the germline V gene.

This clone showed up just once. This chain joins TRBV14 and TRBJ2-5, with 8 bases aligning to TRBD2. In germline, CDR1 is SGHDN, CDR2 FVKESK. The V and J ends lost 5 bases and 2 bases, in that order; junction bases with no gene match: 4. This CDR3 contains 14 residues. The CDR3 bases are TGTGCCAGCAGCGGAGGGACTAGACAAGAGACCCAGTACTTC. It specifies CASSGGTRQETQYF.

The rearrangement links TRBV4-3 to TRBJ1-4, with TRBD1 identical over 10 bases. With 5 bases clipped from V and 8 bases from J, the junction kept 11 bases outside the gene matches. The CDR3 has 16 residues. The V gene's germline CDR1 is LGHNA and CDR2 YSLEER. DNA of the CDR3: TGCGCCAGCAGCGATAAGACAGGGGGCGGGGGGGAAAAACTGTTTTTT. Translated: CASSDKTGGGGEKLFF.

This rearrangement joins TRBV6-5 to TRBJ2-7; 7 positions match TRBD1. Germline assignment: CDR1 MNHEY and CDR2 SVGAGI. J lost 3 bases, V lost 7 bases, and 9 bases had no gene match. CDR3 length: 14 amino acids. CDR3 DNA sequence: TGTGCCAGCATTGGGACAGAGAACTTCTACGAGCAGTACTTC. This sequence encodes CASIGTENFYEQYF.

The chain recombines TRBV19 with TRBJ1-1; TRBD1 is a possible D gene (6 bases). There are 13 residues in the CDR3. V was shortened by 7 bases and J by 3 bases, with 12 bases between the two germline ends. Germline V lookup: CDR1 LNHDA, CDR2 SQIVND (reference sequence). The CDR3, as DNA: TGTGCCAGTATTTCCGACAGGTACACTGAAGCTTTCTTT. Encoded protein: CASISDRYTEAFF.

This clone was observed a single time. The chain recombines TRBV4-3 with TRBJ1-6; D is undetermined. The CDR3 runs 15 residues. V lost 0 bases to trimming and J lost 7 bases, with 10 bases between them. Germline V lookup: CDR1 LGHNA, CDR2 YSLEER. The DNA for the CDR3 is TGCGCCAGCAGCCAAGAAGTTGGACTAAATTCACCCCTCCACTTT. The encoded protein is CASSQEVGLNSPLHF.

The rearrangement uses TRBV5-1 and TRBJ2-5, with TRBD1 as a possible D gene (5 bases). Germline lookup yields CDR1 SGHRS and CDR2 YFSETQ. The CDR3 covers 15 residues. Trimming stripped 4 bases from V and 4 bases from J, with 17 bases between. CDR3 DNA: TGCGCCAGCAGCCTACTAACAGGTTCAGGAGAGACCCAGTACTTC. Translated: CASSLLTGSGETQYF.

The chain uses TRBV7-6 and TRBJ2-3, with D possibly matching TRBD2 (7 bases). The CDR3 extends over 17 amino acids. V gave up 0 bases and J gave up 4 bases, with 17 bases separating them. Germline CDR1 SGHVS, CDR2 FNYEAQ. In nucleotides, the CDR3 is TGTGCCAGCAGCTTAGCGCGCTTGCGGGGGCGATCAGATACGCAGTATTTT. It codes for CASSLARLRGRSDTQYF.

The chain couples TRBV11-3 to TRBJ2-6; D gene uncertain. This CDR3 spans 13 amino acids. Germline CDR1 reads SGHNT; CDR2 reads YENEEA. V lost 4 bases and J lost 3, with 4 bases in between. The CDR3 loop reads CASSYNGANVLTF. The CDR3 coding sequence is TGTGCCAGCAGCTACAATGGGGCCAACGTCCTGACTTTC.

The gene calls are TRBV11-3 and TRBJ2-1, with 7 bases aligning to TRBD2. CDR3 length: 15 amino acids. Trimming took 5 bases from V and 3 from J; bases not matched to a gene: 7. The germline gives CDR1 SGHNT, CDR2 YENEEA. The CDR3 loop reads CASSPMGGDYNEQFF. The CDR3 nucleotides read TGTGCCAGCAGCCCCATGGGGGGGGACTACAATGAGCAGTTCTTC.

This chain connects TRBV19 to TRBJ1-5, with 7 bases aligning to TRBD1. CDR3 length: 15 amino acids. Trimming removed 4 bases from V and 13 bases from J; junction bases left unmatched: 16. Germline assignment: CDR1 LNHDA and CDR2 SQIVND (reference sequence). The CDR3 coding sequence is TGTGCCAGTAGTACAGACAGGGCCCACTATGGTACGCAGCATTTT. Translation: CASSTDRAHYGTQHF.